Detailed here is one T cell receptor (beta chain). This specimen belongs to a study of Graves' ophthalmopathy and Graves' hyperthyroidism. Amplification of TCR beta CDR3 regions used RNA transcripts. RT-PCR in the first round used HTBI primers; a second-round multiplex PCR followed. TCRdb re-called the multiplex PCR reads through MiXCR, storing one row per CDR3 protein. The data contain a few hundred thousand distinct CDR3 sequences, 20% to 25% of them singletons. CDR3 size: 15 residues. Deletions cut 7 bases from V and 3 bases from J, with 18 bases between. Germline lookup yields CDR1 MNHEY and CDR2 SMNVEV (reference sequence).

The specimen sequenced was peripheral blood. The chain recombines TRBV27 with TRBJ1-1; maybe TRBD1 (6 bases). The TCR sequence derives from a woman in her forties or fifties with Graves' ophthalmopathy. The DNA of the CDR3 is TGTGCCAGCAAGATAGGTGGGGGCGCCGACACTGAAGCTTTCTTT. It yields the protein CASKIGGGADTEAFF.